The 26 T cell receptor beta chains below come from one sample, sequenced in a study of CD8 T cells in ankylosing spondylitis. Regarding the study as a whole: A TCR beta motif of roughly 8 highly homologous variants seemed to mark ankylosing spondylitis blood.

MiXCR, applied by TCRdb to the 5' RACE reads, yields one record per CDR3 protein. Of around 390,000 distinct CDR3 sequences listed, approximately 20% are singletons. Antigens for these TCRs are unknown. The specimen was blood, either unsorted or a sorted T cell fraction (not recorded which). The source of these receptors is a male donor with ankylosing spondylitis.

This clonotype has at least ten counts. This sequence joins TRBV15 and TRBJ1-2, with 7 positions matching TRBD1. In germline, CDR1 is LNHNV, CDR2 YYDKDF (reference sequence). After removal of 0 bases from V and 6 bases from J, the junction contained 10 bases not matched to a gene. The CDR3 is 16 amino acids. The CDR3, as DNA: TGTGCCACCAGCAGAGACTACCTTAGGGACAGCCATGGCTACACCTTC. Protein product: CATSRDYLRDSHGYTF.

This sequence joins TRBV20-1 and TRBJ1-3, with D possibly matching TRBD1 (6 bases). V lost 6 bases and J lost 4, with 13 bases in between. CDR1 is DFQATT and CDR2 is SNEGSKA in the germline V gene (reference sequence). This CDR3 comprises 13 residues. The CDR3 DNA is TGCAGTGCGACTCCAGGGGCAGGAAACACCATATATTTT. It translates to CSATPGAGNTIYF.

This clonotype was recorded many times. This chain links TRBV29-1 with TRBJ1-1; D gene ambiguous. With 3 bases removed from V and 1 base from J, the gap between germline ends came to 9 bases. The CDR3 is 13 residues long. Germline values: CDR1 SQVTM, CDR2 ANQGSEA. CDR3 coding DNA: TGCAGCGTTGATCGGACGGGGAACACTGAAGCTTTCTTT. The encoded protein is CSVDRTGNTEAFF. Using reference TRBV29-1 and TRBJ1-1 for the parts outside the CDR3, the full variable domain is SAVISQKPSRDICQRGTSLTIQCQVDSQVTMMFWYRQQPGQSLTLIATANQGSEATYESGFVIDKFPISRPNLTFSTLTVSNMSPEDSSIYLCSVDRTGNTEAFFGQGTRLTVV.

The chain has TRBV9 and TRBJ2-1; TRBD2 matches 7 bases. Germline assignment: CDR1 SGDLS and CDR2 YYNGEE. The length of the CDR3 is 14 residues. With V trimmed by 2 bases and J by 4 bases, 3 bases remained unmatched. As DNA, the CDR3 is TGTGCCAGCAGCGTCCGGGACTATTACAATGAGCAGTTCTTC. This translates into CASSVRDYYNEQFF.

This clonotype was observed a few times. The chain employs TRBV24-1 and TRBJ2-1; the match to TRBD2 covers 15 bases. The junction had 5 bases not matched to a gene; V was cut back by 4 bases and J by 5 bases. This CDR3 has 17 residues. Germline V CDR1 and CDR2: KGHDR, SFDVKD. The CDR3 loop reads CATSDHRTSGRDNEQFF. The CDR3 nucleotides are TGTGCCACCAGTGACCATCGGACTAGCGGGAGGGACAATGAGCAGTTCTTC.

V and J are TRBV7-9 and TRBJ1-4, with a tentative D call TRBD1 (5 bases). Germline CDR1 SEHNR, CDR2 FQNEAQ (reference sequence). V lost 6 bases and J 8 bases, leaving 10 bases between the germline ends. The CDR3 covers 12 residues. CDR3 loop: CASSRGVEKLFF. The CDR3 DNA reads TGTGCCAGCAGTCGAGGGGTGGAAAAACTGTTTTTT.

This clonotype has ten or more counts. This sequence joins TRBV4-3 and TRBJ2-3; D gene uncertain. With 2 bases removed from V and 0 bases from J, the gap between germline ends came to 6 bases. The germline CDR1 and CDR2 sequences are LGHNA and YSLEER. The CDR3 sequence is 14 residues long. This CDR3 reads CASSQLASTDTQYF. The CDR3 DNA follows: TGCGCCAGCAGCCAATTAGCTAGCACAGATACGCAGTATTTT.

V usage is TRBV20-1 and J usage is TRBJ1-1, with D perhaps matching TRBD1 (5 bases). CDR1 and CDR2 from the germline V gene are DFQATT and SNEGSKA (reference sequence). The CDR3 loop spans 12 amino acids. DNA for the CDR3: TGCGCGGCGGGGGTGAAGGACACTGAAGCTTTCTTT. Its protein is CAAGVKDTEAFF.

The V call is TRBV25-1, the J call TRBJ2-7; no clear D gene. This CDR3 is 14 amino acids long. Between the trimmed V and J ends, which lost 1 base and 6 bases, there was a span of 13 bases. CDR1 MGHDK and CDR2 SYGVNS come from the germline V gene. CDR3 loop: CASSESLFFSEQYF. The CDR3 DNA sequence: TGTGCCAGCAGTGAATCTCTATTCTTCAGCGAGCAGTACTTC.

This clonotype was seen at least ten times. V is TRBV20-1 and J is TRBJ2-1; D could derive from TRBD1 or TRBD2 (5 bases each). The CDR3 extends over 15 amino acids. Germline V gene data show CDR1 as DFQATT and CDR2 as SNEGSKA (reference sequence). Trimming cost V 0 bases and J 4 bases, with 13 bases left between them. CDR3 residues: CSARDLGTEYNEQFF. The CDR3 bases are TGCAGTGCTAGAGATCTGGGGACGGAATACAATGAGCAGTTCTTC.

CDR3 DNA sequence: TGTGCCAGCTGGGGACAGGGGGGGTCCTACAATGAGCAGTTCTTC. Amino acids: CASWGQGGSYNEQFF. The rearrangement uses TRBV19 and TRBJ2-1, with TRBD1 matching over 11 bases. Germline-derived CDR1 and CDR2 are LNHDA and SQIVND (reference sequence). V trimming: 9 bases; J trimming: 1 base; junction bases outside the gene matches: 5. The CDR3 contains 15 residues.

CDR3 bases: TGTGCCAGCAGTCCCATTCAAGGCGTCAATGAGCAGTTCTTC. Protein: CASSPIQGVNEQFF. The chain recombines TRBV12-3 or TRBV12-4 with TRBJ2-1; D not resolved. Trimming cost V 5 bases and J 6 bases, with 14 bases left between them. The CDR3 covers 14 residues.

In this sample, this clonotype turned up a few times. CDR3 sequence: CASRFRQGRRLLHQPQHF. In DNA form, the CDR3 reads TGCGCCAGCAGATTTAGACAGGGTAGGCGATTGTTGCATCAGCCCCAGCATTTT. The J gene is TRBJ1-5, the V gene TRBV5-1; 7 positions agree with TRBD1. CDR1 is SGHRS, CDR2 YFSETQ, per germline. Trimming removed 5 bases from V and 5 bases from J; junction bases left unmatched: 19. There are 18 residues in the CDR3.

DNA of the CDR3: TGTGCCAGCAGTTACTCTCGGGCGGAGTCCCAGCATTTT. Amino acids: CASSYSRAESQHF. The V call is TRBV6-5, the J call TRBJ1-5; D not resolved. Trimming removed 0 bases at V and 11 bases at J, with 11 bases between. CDR3 length: 13 residues. CDR1 and CDR2 (germline): MNHEY, SVGAGI.

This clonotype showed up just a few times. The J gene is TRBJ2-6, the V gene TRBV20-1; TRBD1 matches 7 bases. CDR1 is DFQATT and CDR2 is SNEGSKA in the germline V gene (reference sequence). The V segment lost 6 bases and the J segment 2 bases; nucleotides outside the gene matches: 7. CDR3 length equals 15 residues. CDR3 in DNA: TGCAGTGCCACAATTACAGGGGCTGGGGCCAACGTCCTGACTTTC. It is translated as CSATITGAGANVLTF.

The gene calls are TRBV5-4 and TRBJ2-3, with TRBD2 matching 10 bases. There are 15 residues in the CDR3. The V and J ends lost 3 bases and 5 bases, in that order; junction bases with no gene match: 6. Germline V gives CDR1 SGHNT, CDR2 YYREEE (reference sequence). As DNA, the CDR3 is TGTGCCAGCAGCTACCCTAGCGGGAGTTTAGATACGCAGTATTTT. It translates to CASSYPSGSLDTQYF. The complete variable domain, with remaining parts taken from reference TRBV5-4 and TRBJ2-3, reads ETGVTQSPTHLIKTRGQQVTLRCSSQSGHNTVSWYQQALGQGPQFIFQYYREEENGRGNFPPRFSGLQFPNYSSELNVNALELDDSALYLCASSYPSGSLDTQYFGPGTRLTVL.

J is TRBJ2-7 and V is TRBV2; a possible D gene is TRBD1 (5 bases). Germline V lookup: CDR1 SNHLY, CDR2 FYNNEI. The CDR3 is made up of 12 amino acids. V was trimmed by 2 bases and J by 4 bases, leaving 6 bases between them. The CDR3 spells CASSETGYEQYF. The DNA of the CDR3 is TGTGCCAGCAGTGAAACAGGATACGAGCAGTACTTC.

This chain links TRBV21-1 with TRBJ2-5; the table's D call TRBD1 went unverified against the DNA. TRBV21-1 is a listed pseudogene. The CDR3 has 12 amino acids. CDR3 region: CALPRAWETQYF. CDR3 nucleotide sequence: TGTGCCTTACCCAGGGCATGGGAGACCCAGTACTTC.

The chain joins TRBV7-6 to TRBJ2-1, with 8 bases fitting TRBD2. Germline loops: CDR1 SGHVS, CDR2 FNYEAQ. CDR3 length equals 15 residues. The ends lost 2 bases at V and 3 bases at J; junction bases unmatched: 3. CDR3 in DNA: TGTGCCAGCAGCTTAAATCGGGAGGGCTACAATGAGCAGTTCTTC. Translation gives CASSLNREGYNEQFF.

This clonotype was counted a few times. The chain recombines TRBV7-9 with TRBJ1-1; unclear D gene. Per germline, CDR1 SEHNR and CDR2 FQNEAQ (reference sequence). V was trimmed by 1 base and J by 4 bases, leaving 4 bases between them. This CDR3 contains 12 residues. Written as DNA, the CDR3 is TGTGCCAGCAGCTTAGAGGTCACTGAAGCTTTCTTT. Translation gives CASSLEVTEAFF. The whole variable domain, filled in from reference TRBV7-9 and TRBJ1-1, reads DTGVSQNPRHKITKRGQNVTFRCDPISEHNRLYWYRQTLGQGPEFLTYFQNEAQLEKSRLLSDRFSAERPKGSFSTLEIQRTEQGDSAMYLCASSLEVTEAFFGQGTRLTVV.

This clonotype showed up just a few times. The CDR3, as DNA: TGCGCCAGCAGCTCCGGGGGCTCCCCCGCGGTGGGTGAGCAGTTCTTC. This translates into CASSSGGSPAVGEQFF. The chain recombines TRBV5-1 with TRBJ2-1; D tentatively reads TRBD1 or TRBD2 (6 bases each). This CDR3 is 16 amino acids long. Looked up from germline, CDR1 is SGHRS and CDR2 is YFSETQ. The V gene lost 3 bases and the J gene lost 9 bases, with 22 bases spanning the gap. Drawing the rest from reference TRBV5-1 and TRBJ2-1, the complete variable domain is KAGVTQTPRYLIKTRGQQVTLSCSPISGHRSVSWYQQTPGQGLQFLFEYFSETQRNKGNFPGRFSGRQFSNSRSEMNVSTLELGDSALYLCASSSGGSPAVGEQFFGPGTRLTVL.

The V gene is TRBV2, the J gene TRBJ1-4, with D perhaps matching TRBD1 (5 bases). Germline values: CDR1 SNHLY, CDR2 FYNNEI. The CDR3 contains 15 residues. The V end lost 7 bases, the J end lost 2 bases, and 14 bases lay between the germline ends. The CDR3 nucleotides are TGTGCCAGCATAGAAGGGGTGACGACTAATGAAAAACTGTTTTTT. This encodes CASIEGVTTNEKLFF.

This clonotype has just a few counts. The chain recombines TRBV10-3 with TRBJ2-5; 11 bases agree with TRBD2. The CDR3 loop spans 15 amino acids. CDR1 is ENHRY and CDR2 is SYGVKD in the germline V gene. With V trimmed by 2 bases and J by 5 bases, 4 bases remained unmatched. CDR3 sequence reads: CAISETSGSSETQYF. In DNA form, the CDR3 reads TGTGCCATCAGTGAGACTAGCGGGAGTTCGGAGACCCAGTACTTC.

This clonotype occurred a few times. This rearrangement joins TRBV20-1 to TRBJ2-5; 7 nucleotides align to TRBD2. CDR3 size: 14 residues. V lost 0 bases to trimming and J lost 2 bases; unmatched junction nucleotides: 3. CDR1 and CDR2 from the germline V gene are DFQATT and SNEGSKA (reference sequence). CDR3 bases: TGCAGTGCTAGAGATGGTAGCGGGCAAGAGACCCAGTACTTC. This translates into CSARDGSGQETQYF.

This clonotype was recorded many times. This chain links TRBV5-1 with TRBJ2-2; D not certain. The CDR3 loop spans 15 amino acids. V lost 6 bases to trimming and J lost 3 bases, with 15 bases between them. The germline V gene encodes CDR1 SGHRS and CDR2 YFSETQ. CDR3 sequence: CASNPGLRYTGELFF. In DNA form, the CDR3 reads TGCGCCAGCAATCCAGGCCTTCGGTACACCGGGGAGCTGTTTTTT.

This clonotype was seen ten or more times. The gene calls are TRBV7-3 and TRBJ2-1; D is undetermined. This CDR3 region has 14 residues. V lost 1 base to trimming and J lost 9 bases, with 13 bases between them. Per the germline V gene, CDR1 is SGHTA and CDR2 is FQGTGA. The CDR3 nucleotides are TGTGCCAGCAGCTTAAGGAGTACGACGGGTGAGCAGTTCTTC. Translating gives CASSLRSTTGEQFF.